The 23 T cell receptor beta chains below all came from one sample that was sequenced in a study of blood T cells in healthy people across ages. The use of a sample-barcoded 5' primer and a J-beta primer mix characterized a second PCR of roughly 6 to 11 cycles. MiXCR, applied by TCRdb to the 5' RACE reads, yields one record per CDR3 protein. The sample holds approximately 690,000 distinct CDR3 sequences, around three fifths seen once. The material sequenced was blood. These TCRs come from a man aged 60 to 75 in good health.

The chain recombines TRBV25-1 with TRBJ2-7; D is perhaps TRBD2 (6 bases). The V gene's germline CDR1 is MGHDK and CDR2 SYGVNS. The ends were cut back, 8 bases at V and 1 base at J, with 9 bases in the middle. The CDR3 totals 12 residues. CDR3 coding DNA: TGTGCCAGCTGCGGGGATTCCTACGAGCAGTACTTC. This gives the protein CASCGDSYEQYF.

This clonotype was counted a few times. The V gene is TRBV10-3, the J gene TRBJ2-1; D possibly uses TRBD1 or TRBD2 (6 bases each). Trimming shortened V by 4 bases and J by 2 bases, and 9 bases separated the two germline ends. CDR1 is ENHRY and CDR2 is SYGVKD in the germline V gene. The CDR3 loop spans 14 amino acids. The CDR3 spells CAISAGATYNEQFF. CDR3 bases: TGTGCCATCAGTGCGGGGGCCACCTACAATGAGCAGTTCTTC.

This clonotype was seen a single time. This rearrangement joins TRBV5-1 to TRBJ2-1; 8 bases are a match to TRBD2. This CDR3 has 15 residues. Germline V gene data show CDR1 as SGHRS and CDR2 as YFSETQ. With V trimmed by 2 bases and J by 4 bases, 5 bases remained unmatched. CDR3 coding DNA: TGCGCCAGCAGCTTCGAGCGGGGGTTTTACAATGAGCAGTTCTTC. It translates to CASSFERGFYNEQFF.

This sequence joins TRBV2 and TRBJ2-7; 9 bases map to TRBD2. Trimming took 11 bases from V and 6 from J; bases not matched to a gene: 11. The CDR3 is 13 amino acids. Germline assignment: CDR1 SNHLY and CDR2 FYNNEI. The CDR3 protein is CALTGTSSGEQYF. The CDR3 DNA sequence: TGTGCCCTGACCGGGACTAGCTCGGGCGAGCAGTACTTC.

This clonotype was picked up one time. The chain employs TRBV7-2 and TRBJ2-5, with D perhaps TRBD1 or TRBD2 (5 bases each). This CDR3 comprises 13 residues. The V end was cut by 7 bases, the J end by 4 bases, with 13 bases between. In germline, CDR1 is SGHTA, CDR2 FQGNSA. The CDR3 DNA is TGTGCCAGCAAACGGGGCCAAGGAGAGACCCAGTACTTC. Translated: CASKRGQGETQYF.

This chain joins TRBV3-1 and TRBJ2-7, with unresolved D. The CDR3 consists of 14 residues. V lost 0 bases and J 2 bases, leaving 8 bases between the germline ends. Germline V gene sequence: CDR1 LGHDT, CDR2 YNNKEL (reference sequence). The CDR3 coding sequence is TGTGCCAGCAGCCAAGACAGGATCGCCTACGAGCAGTACTTC. As protein: CASSQDRIAYEQYF.

This clonotype was seen a handful of times. The CDR3 DNA sequence: TGTGCCAGCAGCTTAGGGATAGACAGGGGAGGTGAAAAACTGTTTTTT. The encoded protein is CASSLGIDRGGEKLFF. The chain links TRBV7-2 to TRBJ1-4; 8 bases match TRBD1. This CDR3 has 16 residues. V was clipped by 1 base and J by 7 bases; unmatched bases: 8. Germline CDR1 SGHTA, CDR2 FQGNSA.

V and J are TRBV9 and TRBJ2-7; 10 bases match TRBD2. V was pared by 0 bases and J by 7 bases, with 13 bases of the junction left unmatched. Germline lookup yields CDR1 SGDLS and CDR2 YYNGEE. This CDR3 has 17 amino acids. DNA of the CDR3: TGTGCCAGCAGCGTAGAGTCCCCTAGCGGGGGCTACAATGAGCAGTACTTC. This encodes CASSVESPSGGYNEQYF.

The gene calls are TRBV12-5 and TRBJ2-2; D is unclear. Looked up from germline, CDR1 is LGHNT and CDR2 is FRNRAP. Trimming stripped 6 bases from V and 2 bases from J, with 7 bases between. The CDR3 has 13 residues. The CDR3: CASGWSNTGELFF. For the CDR3, the DNA is TGTGCTAGTGGGTGGAGTAACACCGGGGAGCTGTTTTTT. Full variable domain (remainder filled in from reference TRBV12-5 and TRBJ2-2): DARVTQTPRHKVTEMGQEVTMRCQPILGHNTVFWYRQTMMQGLELLAYFRNRAPLDDSGMPKDRFSAEMPDATLATLKIQPSEPRDSAVYFCASGWSNTGELFFGEGSRLTVL.

The chain uses TRBV12-3 or TRBV12-4 and TRBJ2-4; TRBD2 aligns across 7 bases. The V segment lost 4 bases and the J segment 1 base; nucleotides outside the gene matches: 4. The CDR3 totals 15 residues. The CDR3 loop reads CASSWGGRAKNIQYF. Here the CDR3 DNA reads TGTGCCAGCAGTTGGGGAGGGAGGGCCAAAAACATTCAGTACTTC.

The chain has TRBV5-6 and TRBJ2-7; D may be TRBD1 (5 bases). Germline CDR1 reads SGHDT; CDR2 reads YYEEEE. Trimming removed 0 bases at V and 2 bases at J, with 15 bases between. CDR3 length: 16 residues. CDR3 loop: CASSLGNRWETYEQYF. In DNA form, the CDR3 reads TGTGCCAGCAGCTTGGGGAACAGGTGGGAAACCTACGAGCAGTACTTC.

This sequence joins TRBV6-1 and TRBJ2-7; TRBD1 might be the D (6 bases). The germline gives CDR1 MNHNS, CDR2 SASEGT. The length of the CDR3 is 13 residues. With 7 bases removed from V and 5 bases from J, the gap between germline ends came to 15 bases. In DNA form, the CDR3 reads TGTGCCAGCAAGGCAGGGGCGCTCAACGAGCAGTACTTC. The encoded protein is CASKAGALNEQYF.

The sample holds a few counts of this clonotype. The chain joins TRBV20-1 to TRBJ2-5; maybe TRBD2 (6 bases). The germline V gene encodes CDR1 DFQATT and CDR2 SNEGSKA (reference sequence). CDR3 length equals 15 residues. Deletions cut 0 bases from V and 4 bases from J, with 15 bases between. The CDR3 DNA follows: TGCAGTGCTAGAGAGATGGGACTGAGGGGAGAGACCCAGTACTTC. This codes for CSAREMGLRGETQYF.

The chain links TRBV12-3 or TRBV12-4 to TRBJ1-5; maybe TRBD1 (6 bases). V was cut by 3 bases and J by 3 bases, with 18 bases left in between. The CDR3 is 17 amino acids. The CDR3 is CASSLGAPQGYNQPQHF. CDR3 coding DNA: TGTGCCAGCAGTTTGGGGGCCCCTCAGGGCTACAATCAGCCCCAGCATTTT.

Note on this clonotype: At one end the junction does not follow the germline gene, possibly because of a read error. The chain couples TRBV5-1 to TRBJ2-3, with no clear D. The CDR3 has 15 residues. Germline CDR1 and CDR2: SGHRS and YFSETQ. The CDR3 sequence: CAGSLKYPGTDTQYF. The CDR3 DNA is TGCGCCGGCAGCTTGAAATATCCGGGCACAGATACGCAGTATTTT.

The rearrangement links TRBV3-1 to TRBJ1-4; 7 bases match TRBD1. Losses at the gene ends were 1 base for V and 8 bases for J; bases not matched to a gene: 7. Germline CDR1 reads LGHDT; CDR2 reads YNNKEL (reference sequence). This CDR3 region has 15 residues. The CDR3 loop is CASSQALVGGEKLFF. CDR3 nucleotides: TGTGCCAGCAGCCAAGCCCTGGTAGGGGGCGAAAAACTGTTTTTT.

The V gene is TRBV5-1, the J gene TRBJ1-1, with 8 bases fitting TRBD1. The germline gives CDR1 SGHRS, CDR2 YFSETQ. The CDR3 has 15 amino acids. The trim removed 4 bases at V and 2 bases at J, leaving 7 bases unmatched. The CDR3: CASSMRQGLNTEAFF. DNA of the CDR3: TGCGCCAGCAGCATGCGACAGGGGCTAAACACTGAAGCTTTCTTT.

CDR3: CASSEGTYNEQFF. CDR3 sequence (DNA): TGTGCCAGCAGTGAGGGGACCTACAATGAGCAGTTCTTC. The rearrangement joins TRBV6-1 to TRBJ2-1; D call uncertain. With 3 bases removed from V and 2 bases from J, the gap between germline ends came to 5 bases. Germline lookup yields CDR1 MNHNS and CDR2 SASEGT. The CDR3 loop spans 13 amino acids.

This chain links TRBV7-9 with TRBJ2-3; 8 bases fit TRBD2. CDR3 size: 19 residues. From germline, CDR1 is SEHNR and CDR2 FQNEAQ (reference sequence). The junction had 16 bases not matched to a gene; V was cut back by 2 bases and J by 3 bases. The CDR3 nucleotides are TGTGCCAGCAGCTTATGGCCCGGGGGCGGGAGGCCCAAGACAGATACGCAGTATTTT. Its protein is CASSLWPGGGRPKTDTQYF.

This clonotype was seen a handful of times. The chain joins TRBV10-3 to TRBJ1-2; D unclear. The CDR3 has 11 amino acids. V was pared by 4 bases and J by 7 bases, with 7 bases between. From germline, CDR1 is ENHRY and CDR2 SYGVKD. The CDR3 bases are TGTGCCATCAGTGCCCGGGGTGGCTACACCTTC. Translating gives CAISARGGYTF.

This sequence joins TRBV6-5 and TRBJ1-1; the D is unclear. This CDR3 comprises 15 residues. The germline CDR1 and CDR2 sequences are MNHEY and SVGAGI. Trimming took off 2 bases at V and 4 bases at J, with 14 bases between the two ends. CDR3 sequence: CASSYRPSSSTEAFF. DNA of the CDR3: TGTGCCAGCAGTTACCGACCCTCGAGTTCCACTGAAGCTTTCTTT.

V is TRBV4-1 and J is TRBJ2-5; 11 positions match TRBD2. The trim removed 1 base at V and 0 bases at J, leaving 4 bases unmatched. CDR3 length: 17 residues. Germline V lookup: CDR1 MGHRA, CDR2 YSYEKL. DNA for the CDR3: TGCGCCAGCAGCCAAGTGAAACTAGCGGGGGACCAAGAGACCCAGTACTTC. Translation gives CASSQVKLAGDQETQYF.

This chain connects TRBV27 to TRBJ2-5; D ambiguous. The end of the DNA is better explained by TRBJ2-7, so the J call may be wrong. The CDR3 spans 14 residues. Germline V gene lookup returns CDR1 MNHEY and CDR2 SMNVEV (reference sequence). CDR3 in amino acids: CASSPRLGYHEQYF. CDR3 nucleotide sequence: TGTGCCAGCAGTCCCCGGTTAGGGTACCACGAGCAGTACTTC.